The subject of this entry is one T cell receptor (beta chain). The entry originates in a study of blood T cells in healthy people across ages. The V segment lost 3 bases and the J segment 2 bases; nucleotides outside the gene matches: 9. The CDR3 is 16 amino acids. Germline V gene sequence: CDR1 MNHEY, CDR2 SMNVEV (reference sequence). PCR was performed a second time for roughly 7 to 11 cycles using a sample-barcoded 5' primer and a J-beta primer mix. One entry per CDR3 protein, called by TCRdb with MiXCR from the 5' RACE reads. The sample consists of around 2 million distinct CDR3 sequences, 39% of them appearing once.

Sequencing input: blood. This TCR derives from a human donor in good health. This sequence joins TRBV27 and TRBJ2-7; 8 bases match TRBD2. The CDR3 DNA sequence: TGTGCCAGCAGTTTTTCAGCGGGGGACCATCCCTACGAGCAGTACTTC. Its translation is CASSFSAGDHPYEQYF.